The 18 T cell receptor beta chains reported below all come from one sample, sequenced in a study of shared T cell receptors in the human thymus (dated by TCRdb to the early 2020s). Library preparation was by the immunoSEQ multiplex PCR assay. TCRdb stores this immuneACCESS table with in-frame sequences only. Part of the clones is absent; in the studies checked, under half of the shortfall reflects unresolved V genes, and no reason is known for the rest. The sample table records hundreds of thousands of clones; 80% to 90% of these occur just once. The ten most abundant clones make up around 0.0094% of the sample. This sample also belongs to another study, concerning human thymus T cells.

The sequenced sample was thymocytes. These receptors all come from a girl under three years old with a congenital heart defect. Donor details come from another sample of the same person, matched by shared clones.

The V gene is TRBV6-5, the J gene TRBJ1-2; D uncertain. Germline V CDR1 and CDR2: MNHEY, SVGAGI. CDR3 length: 16 residues. Trimming removed 0 bases from V and 4 bases from J, with 15 bases in between. CDR3 region: CASSYSKSPRPYGYTF. In DNA, the CDR3 is TGTGCCAGCAGTTACTCGAAATCTCCGAGGCCCTATGGCTACACCTTC.

This sequence joins TRBV5-6 and TRBJ2-1; no definite D call. Germline CDR1 is SGHDT and CDR2 is YYEEEE. The V and J ends lost 3 bases and 8 bases respectively, with 12 bases between them. The CDR3 runs to 13 residues. CDR3 in amino acids: CASSSITVDEQFF. The CDR3 DNA is TGTGCCAGCAGCTCCATAACAGTGGATGAGCAGTTCTTC.

The V call is TRBV7-2, the J call TRBJ2-1; D not resolved. V lost 2 bases and J lost 2, with 7 bases in between. This CDR3 region has 14 residues. Per germline, CDR1 SGHTA and CDR2 FQGNSA. CDR3 nucleotides: TGTGCCAGCAGCTTAAATAACACCTACAATGAGCAGTTCTTC. This translates into CASSLNNTYNEQFF.

This clone was seen only a few times. The chain uses TRBV19 and TRBJ2-4; possibly TRBD2 for D (6 bases). V dropped 7 bases and J dropped 7 bases, with 26 bases sitting between them. The CDR3 has 17 residues. Germline CDR1 LNHDA, CDR2 SQIVND (reference sequence). DNA for the CDR3: TGTGCCAGTACCCCCGGTCCGACAGAGCGGGCGTGGAACATTCAGTACTTC. Translation gives CASTPGPTERAWNIQYF.

The chain is built from TRBV19 and TRBJ2-7, with D uncertain. The CDR3 loop spans 14 amino acids. The V gene's germline CDR1 is LNHDA and CDR2 SQIVND (reference sequence). The V end was cut by 3 bases, the J end by 4 bases, with 13 bases between. The CDR3 reads CASSIGTESYEQYF. In nucleotides, the CDR3 is TGTGCCAGTAGTATTGGTACAGAAAGTTACGAGCAGTACTTC. Filled out from reference TRBV19 and TRBJ2-7, the complete variable domain reads DGGITQSPKYLFRKEGQNVTLSCEQNLNHDAMYWYRQDPGQGLRLIYYSQIVNDFQKGDIAEGYSVSREKKESFPLTVTSAQKNPTAFYLCASSIGTESYEQYFGPGTRLTVT.

There are a few counts of this clone. The gene calls are TRBV10-1 and TRBJ2-1; D is perhaps TRBD1 (6 bases). This CDR3 has 11 residues. The germline CDR1 and CDR2 sequences are WNHNN and SYGVQD (reference sequence). V lost 8 bases and J lost 7, with 9 bases in between. DNA of the CDR3: TGCGCCAGCGGTCAGGGGAATGAGCAGTTCTTC. This gives the protein CASGQGNEQFF.

The chain's CDR3 is CASSFHDKGRGTNTEAFF. CDR3 coding DNA: TGTGCCAGCAGTTTCCATGATAAGGGGCGCGGGACGAACACTGAAGCTTTCTTT. The chain links TRBV27 to TRBJ1-1, with D perhaps matching TRBD1 (5 bases). This CDR3 region has 18 residues. The germline V gene has CDR1 MNHEY and CDR2 SMNVEV (reference sequence). V lost 3 bases and J lost 1, with 21 bases in between.

The CDR3 sequence is CASSPAGSGNTIYF. The CDR3 bases are TGCGCCAGCAGCCCGGCGGGGTCCGGAAACACCATATATTTT. The J gene is TRBJ1-3, the V gene TRBV5-1, with D unclear. V lost 4 bases, J lost 4 bases, and 12 bases lay in between. Germline V gene data show CDR1 as SGHRS and CDR2 as YFSETQ. This CDR3 spans 14 amino acids.

The V call is TRBV9, the J call TRBJ1-6; no clear D gene. From germline, CDR1 is SGDLS and CDR2 YYNGEE. V gave up 3 bases and J gave up 7 bases, with 20 bases separating them. The CDR3 runs 17 residues. The CDR3 here is CASSARRGRGWNSPLHF. CDR3 DNA sequence: TGTGCCAGCAGCGCTCGGAGAGGGCGGGGTTGGAATTCACCCCTCCACTTT.

The chain joins TRBV5-5 to TRBJ1-5; 7 bases align to TRBD1. V trimming: 0 bases; J trimming: 0 bases; junction bases outside the gene matches: 15. This CDR3 has 20 amino acids. Germline CDR1 and CDR2: SGHKS and YYEKEE (reference sequence). The CDR3 DNA reads as TGTGCCAGCAGCTTGGCGCTTGGACCGGGACAGAACTATAGCAATCAGCCCCAGCATTTT. This codes for CASSLALGPGQNYSNQPQHF.

The chain combines TRBV12-5 with TRBJ2-1, with 9 bases matching TRBD1. Germline trimming cut 0 bases from V and 7 bases from J; bases unmatched to any gene: 13. Germline CDR1 is LGHNT and CDR2 is FRNRAP. The CDR3 is 18 residues long. The CDR3 region is CASGLVENTGGAFNEQFF. The CDR3 coding sequence is TGTGCTAGTGGTTTGGTAGAGAACACAGGGGGCGCGTTTAATGAGCAGTTCTTC.

The V and J genes are TRBV2 and TRBJ1-1; 7 bases agree with TRBD1. Per germline, CDR1 SNHLY and CDR2 FYNNEI. Unmatched junction bases numbered 4, after V lost 8 bases and J lost 4 bases. This CDR3 has 12 residues. CDR3: CASGGQATEAFF. The CDR3 DNA is TGTGCCAGCGGAGGACAGGCCACTGAAGCTTTCTTT.

The chain employs TRBV11-3 and TRBJ2-3, with TRBD2 as a possible D gene (6 bases). With 2 bases removed from V and 12 bases from J, the gap between germline ends came to 15 bases. The length of the CDR3 is 13 residues. Germline V gene lookup returns CDR1 SGHNT and CDR2 YENEEA. DNA of the CDR3: TGTGCCAGCAGCTTATACTACTCGGAGGGCCAGTATTTT. This sequence encodes CASSLYYSEGQYF.

The V call is TRBV28, the J call TRBJ1-2, with 8 bases that match TRBD1. CDR1 MDHEN and CDR2 SYDVKM come from the germline V gene. The CDR3 extends over 14 amino acids. Germline trimming cut 6 bases from V and 2 bases from J; bases unmatched to any gene: 5. The chain's CDR3 is CASSRDRSNYGYTF. Written as DNA, the CDR3 is TGTGCCAGCAGCCGGGACAGGAGCAACTATGGCTACACCTTC.

This clone was observed a few times. The chain has TRBV28 and TRBJ1-2; 7 nucleotides align to TRBD1. The CDR3 runs 12 residues. V lost 6 bases to trimming and J lost 4 bases; unmatched junction nucleotides: 2. Per the germline V gene, CDR1 is MDHEN and CDR2 is SYDVKM. The CDR3 loop reads CASRRQGYGYTF. CDR3 in DNA: TGTGCCAGCAGGAGACAGGGCTATGGCTACACCTTC.

This chain links TRBV2 with TRBJ2-5; D is undetermined. Trimming pared 6 bases from V and 4 bases from J, leaving 12 bases between. The CDR3 is 13 residues long. In germline, CDR1 is SNHLY, CDR2 FYNNEI. The CDR3 nucleotides read TGTGCCAGCAGGGTGGCTCCTCGAGAGACCCAGTACTTC. This encodes CASRVAPRETQYF. Based on the CDR3 plus reference TRBV2 and TRBJ2-5, the full variable domain is EPEVTQTPSHQVTQMGQEVILRCVPISNHLYFYWYRQILGQKVEFLVSFYNNEISEKSEIFDDQFSVERPDGSNFTLKIRSTKLEDSAMYFCASRVAPRETQYFGPGTRLLVL.

V gene TRBV5-8 combines with J gene TRBJ2-3; 7 bases map to TRBD1. This CDR3 is built from 15 residues. V was clipped by 2 bases and J by 5 bases; unmatched bases: 8. CDR1 is SGHTS, CDR2 YDEGEE, per germline. The CDR3 here is CASSFRQGQEDTQYF. In DNA form, the CDR3 reads TGTGCCAGCAGCTTTCGACAGGGTCAGGAAGATACGCAGTATTTT.

As regards this clone: This CDR3 is also generated by other DNA sequences in the sample. This chain connects TRBV6-5 to TRBJ2-7; TRBD1 matches 10 bases. Germline V gives CDR1 MNHEY, CDR2 SVGAGI. J gave up 3 bases and V 3 bases, and 5 bases lay outside the gene matches. There are 15 residues in the CDR3. CDR3 bases: TGTGCCAGCAGTTATTCCGGGACAGGGGACTACGAGCAGTACTTC. It codes for CASSYSGTGDYEQYF.